This is a list of T cell receptor beta chains from one sample in a study of beta chain features in type 1 diabetes. The data were produced by immunoSEQ multiplex PCR, yet TCRdb's version contains in-frame clones alone and is incomplete. The sample lists almost 350,000 clones; approximately 9.7% were seen once. The sequenced material came from central memory CD4+ T cells from blood. The receptors come from a man aged 25 to 40 with type 1 diabetes. Both conserved end residues are part of each CDR3. A D gene is named only where the DNA matches it firmly. Clone size, where shown, is once, few, many, or a class for clones that have expanded.

J	size	V	D	CDR3	DNA
TRBJ2-7	few	TRBV5-1	TRBD2	CASSRSLTGGPNEQYF	TGCGCCAGCAGCCGTTCCTTGACGGGGGGGCCCAACGAGCAGTACTTC
TRBJ2-2	.	TRBV4-3	.	CASSRQTSTGELFF	TGCGCCAGCAGCCGCCAAACTAGCACCGGGGAGCTGTTTTTT
TRBJ2-3	few	TRBV9	.	CASKQSLVVGTQYF	TGTGCCAGCAAACAATCGCTAGTTGTCGGTACGCAGTATTTT
TRBJ1-2	few	TRBV29-1	.	CSVGLSYGYTF	TGCAGCGTTGGACTCAGCTATGGCTACACCTTC
TRBJ1-1	.	TRBV27	.	CASSLLGQVNTEAFF	TGTGCCAGCAGTTTATTGGGACAAGTTAACACTGAAGCTTTCTTT
TRBJ1-5	.	TRBV6-1	.	CASRNREFGGPQHF	TGTGCCAGCAGGAACAGGGAATTCGGCGGCCCCCAGCATTTT
TRBJ2-5	few	TRBV5-1	.	CASSLSGVGETQYF	TGCGCCAGCAGCTTGTCAGGGGTTGGTGAGACCCAGTACTTC
TRBJ2-3	few	TRBV7-9	TRBD2	CASSRGLAGTDTQYF	TGTGCCAGCTCTCGAGGACTAGCGGGGACAGATACGCAGTATTTT
TRBJ2-7	.	TRBV7-2	TRBD2	CASSLDWRGSSYEQYF	TGTGCCAGCAGCTTAGACTGGCGGGGGAGCTCCTACGAGCAGTACTTC
TRBJ1-1	many	TRBV11-2	TRBD1	CASSRDRNTEAFF	TGTGCCAGCAGCCGGGACAGAAACACTGAAGCTTTCTTT
TRBJ2-5	many	TRBV28	TRBD1	CASIQTGTGDETQYF	TGTGCCAGCATCCAAACGGGGACAGGGGATGAGACCCAGTACTTC
TRBJ1-5	few	TRBV2	TRBD1	CASRTGNQPQHF	TGTGCCAGCAGGACAGGGAATCAGCCCCAGCATTTT
TRBJ2-7	.	TRBV7-9	.	CASSRAAAPEQYF	TGTGCCAGCAGCCGCGCCGCGGCGCCCGAGCAGTACTTC
TRBJ2-7	many	TRBV7-2	TRBD1	CASSQDTGVREQYF	TGTGCCAGCAGCCAAGATACAGGGGTGAGGGAGCAGTACTTC
TRBJ1-2	.	TRBV27	.	CAGLPSGGWDGYTF	TGTGCCGGCCTACCCTCCGGGGGTTGGGATGGCTACACCTTC
TRBJ2-2	once	TRBV2	TRBD1	CASSVGTGITGELFF	TGTGCCAGCAGTGTCGGGACAGGGATCACCGGGGAGCTGTTTTTT
TRBJ2-1	few	TRBV6-5	.	CASSRQIGYNEQFF	TGTGCCAGCAGTCGACAGATAGGCTACAATGAGCAGTTCTTC
TRBJ2-5	.	TRBV28	.	CASSSLLGAEETQYF	TGTGCCAGCAGTTCACTCCTGGGGGCTGAGGAGACCCAGTACTTC
TRBJ1-1	few	TRBV2	.	CASRRQEGGTEAFF	TGTGCCAGCAGGCGTCAGGAGGGGGGCACTGAAGCTTTCTTT
TRBJ2-2	few	TRBV29-1	TRBD1	CSVEGTGTGELFF	TGCAGCGTTGAAGGGACAGGAACCGGGGAGCTGTTTTTT
TRBJ2-7	.	TRBV27	.	CASSPRSYEQYF	TGTGCCAGCAGTCCCCGCTCCTACGAGCAGTACTTC
TRBJ2-2	few	TRBV19	.	CASSATWTGELFF	TGTGCCAGTAGTGCGACCTGGACCGGGGAGCTGTTTTTT
TRBJ1-4	few	TRBV29-1	TRBD1	CSVRQGAGGTNEKLFF	TGCAGCGTCCGACAGGGGGCTGGGGGAACTAATGAAAAACTGTTTTTT
TRBJ2-6	many	TRBV18	.	CASSPRISGANVLTF	TGTGCCAGCTCACCACGAATCTCGGGGGCCAACGTCCTGACTTTC
TRBJ2-3	few	TRBV11-2	.	CASSFLSAGTSTDTQYF	TGTGCCAGCAGCTTCCTTTCTGCGGGGACTAGCACAGATACGCAGTATTTT
TRBJ2-3	few	TRBV7-9	.	CASSPGTGSSTDTQYF	TGTGCCAGCAGCCCGGGGACGGGCTCTAGCACAGATACGCAGTATTTT
TRBJ2-3	.	TRBV7-2	TRBD2	CASSLVASGGTDTQYF	TGTGCCAGCAGCTTAGTGGCTAGCGGGGGCACAGATACGCAGTATTTT
TRBJ1-2	.	TRBV14	.	CASSPRGYYGYTF	TGTGCCAGCAGCCCCCGGGGGTACTATGGCTACACCTTC
TRBJ2-7	few	TRBV28	.	CASSLPGGSYEQYF	TGTGCCAGCAGTTTACCCGGGGGCTCCTACGAGCAGTACTTC
TRBJ2-1	few	TRBV6-5	.	CASSYTGGQKNEQFF	TGTGCCAGCAGTTACACGGGGGGCCAAAAGAATGAGCAGTTCTTC
TRBJ2-5	.	TRBV5-8	.	CASSLGQTETQYF	TGTGCCAGCAGCTTGGGACAGACAGAGACCCAGTACTTC
TRBJ1-3	.	TRBV11-2	TRBD1	CASSPRQGPSGNTIYF	TGTGCCAGCAGCCCCCGACAGGGCCCCTCTGGAAACACCATATATTTT
TRBJ1-1	.	TRBV21-1	.	CASSKEAGGAGILADTEAFF	TGTGCCAGCAGCAAAGAGGCAGGGGGCGCAGGAATTTTGGCGGACACTGAAGCTTTCTTT
TRBJ2-3	few	TRBV10-3	TRBD2	CAITRTSGGSTDTQYF	TGTGCCATCACCAGGACTAGCGGGGGCTCCACAGATACGCAGTATTTT
TRBJ1-1	few	TRBV7-9	TRBD1	CASITPDRETEAFF	TGTGCCAGCATCACACCCGACAGGGAAACTGAAGCTTTCTTT
TRBJ1-5	.	TRBV18	.	CASSSGSNQPQHF	TGTGCCAGCTCCAGCGGTTCCAATCAGCCCCAGCATTTT
TRBJ1-2	.	TRBV7-2	.	CASSLAHGSNYGYTF	TGTGCCAGCAGCTTAGCACATGGGTCTAACTATGGCTACACCTTC
TRBJ1-6	.	TRBV7-2	.	CASSLLGRDSPLHF	TGTGCCAGCAGCTTATTAGGGAGAGATTCACCCCTCCACTTT
TRBJ2-1	.	TRBV29-1	TRBD1	CSVEVSGQGVDEQFF	TGCAGCGTTGAAGTCAGCGGACAGGGGGTTGATGAGCAGTTCTTC
TRBJ2-2	many	TRBV7-2	TRBD1	CASRGTGLNTGELFF	TGTGCCAGCAGAGGGACAGGGTTAAACACCGGGGAGCTGTTTTTT
TRBJ2-3	.	TRBV5-1	TRBD2	CASSPGLVNTDTQYF	TGCGCCAGCAGCCCGGGACTAGTTAACACAGATACGCAGTATTTT
TRBJ2-2	few	TRBV2	.	CASNGQNTGELFF	TGTGCCAGCAACGGCCAGAACACCGGGGAGCTGTTTTTT
TRBJ1-1	few	TRBV7-9	.	CASSLKEMNTEAFF	TGTGCCAGCAGCCTGAAAGAAATGAACACTGAAGCTTTCTTT
TRBJ2-5	few	TRBV27	.	CASRMRRQGQETQYF	TGTGCCAGCAGGATGCGCCGGCAGGGGCAAGAGACCCAGTACTTC
TRBJ1-6	few	TRBV5-4	.	CASSYDNSPLHF	TGTGCCAGCAGCTATGATAATTCACCCCTCCACTTT
TRBJ2-1	many	TRBV10-3	.	CAIKYSQVYNEQFF	TGTGCCATCAAGTACTCCCAGGTCTACAATGAGCAGTTCTTC
TRBJ1-5	.	TRBV4-3	.	CASSLTPGEAQPQHF	TGCGCCAGCAGCCTAACCCCGGGCGAAGCTCAGCCCCAGCATTTT
TRBJ1-2	few	TRBV28	.	CASDGLYGYTF	TGTGCCAGCGACGGCCTCTATGGCTACACCTTC
TRBJ1-4	few	TRBV18	TRBD1	CASSPNLPGQLNEKLFF	TGTGCCAGCTCACCGAATCTCCCGGGACAGCTTAATGAAAAACTGTTTTTT
TRBJ2-2	.	TRBV30	.	CAWRGAPNTGELFF	TGTGCCTGGAGGGGGGCCCCGAACACCGGGGAGCTGTTTTTT
TRBJ1-1	.	TRBV6-1	.	CASSTANTEAFF	TGTGCCAGCAGTACGGCCAACACTGAAGCTTTCTTT
TRBJ1-1	.	TRBV29-1	.	CSVVTPMNTEAFF	TGCAGCGTTGTAACCCCGATGAACACTGAAGCTTTCTTT
TRBJ2-4	.	TRBV7-9	.	CASSYNRELNIQYF	TGTGCCAGCAGCTATAACCGGGAACTGAACATTCAGTACTTC
TRBJ2-6	many	TRBV4-3	.	CASSQGQYSGANVLTF	TGCGCCAGCAGCCAAGGGCAGTACTCTGGGGCCAACGTCCTGACTTTC
TRBJ2-1	many	TRBV9	TRBD2	CASSVAPSGLANEQFF	TGTGCCAGCAGCGTAGCCCCTAGCGGTCTTGCGAATGAGCAGTTCTTC
TRBJ2-5	.	TRBV6-5	.	CASSYSPQETQYF	TGTGCCAGCAGTTACTCGCCGCAAGAGACCCAGTACTTC
TRBJ2-7	.	TRBV18	.	CASSSQGNSEQYF	TGTGCCAGCTCGTCGCAGGGTAACTCCGAGCAGTACTTC